This paragraph reports one T cell receptor (beta chain). What it recognizes is unknown. This specimen belongs to a study of T cell responses to AZD1222 COVID-19 vaccine. The CDR3 extends over 14 amino acids. The V gene's germline CDR1 is SGHKS and CDR2 YYEKEE (reference sequence). The V end was cut by 4 bases, the J end by 4 bases, with 14 bases between. General study points: Donors skewed white British and female; clonal diversity was possibly underestimated. When two AZD1222 doses had been given, Spike-specific TCR breadth and depth rose. Only a handful of AZD1222 recipients, several in all, had baseline seropositivity.

Sequencing used immunoSEQ multiplex PCR; TCRdb keeps in-frame clones, though not all of them. The sample shows about 110,000 clones, around 90% of them seen only once. The chain joins TRBV5-5 to TRBJ1-2; D unresolved. This clonotype originated in an adult in good health. Sample: peripheral blood, taken on day 0 of AZD1222 vaccination. Here the CDR3 DNA reads TGTGCCAGCAGCGCGCCGAGGGTACTCTATGGCTACACCTTC. Protein sequence: CASSAPRVLYGYTF.